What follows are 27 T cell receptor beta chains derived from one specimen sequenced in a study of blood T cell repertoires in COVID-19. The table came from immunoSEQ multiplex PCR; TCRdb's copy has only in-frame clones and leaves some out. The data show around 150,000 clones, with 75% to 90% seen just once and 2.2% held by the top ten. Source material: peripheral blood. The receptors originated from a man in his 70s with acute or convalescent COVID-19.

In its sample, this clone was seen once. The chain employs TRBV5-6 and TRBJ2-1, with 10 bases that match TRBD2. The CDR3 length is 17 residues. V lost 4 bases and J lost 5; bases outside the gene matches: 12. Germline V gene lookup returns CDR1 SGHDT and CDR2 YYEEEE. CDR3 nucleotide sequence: TGTGCCAGCAGCCCCTCTCCGACTAGCGGGTATCACAATGAGCAGTTCTTC. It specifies CASSPSPTSGYHNEQFF.

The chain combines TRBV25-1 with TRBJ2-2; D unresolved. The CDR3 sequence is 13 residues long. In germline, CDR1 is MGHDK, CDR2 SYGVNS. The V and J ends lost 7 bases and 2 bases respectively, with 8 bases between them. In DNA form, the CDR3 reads TGTGCCAGCACAGAACTAAACACCGGGGAGCTGTTTTTT. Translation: CASTELNTGELFF.

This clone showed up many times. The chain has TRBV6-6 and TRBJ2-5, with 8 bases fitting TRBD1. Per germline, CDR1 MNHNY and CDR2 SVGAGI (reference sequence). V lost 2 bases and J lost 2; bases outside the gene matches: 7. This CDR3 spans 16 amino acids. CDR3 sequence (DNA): TGTGCCAGCAGTTACCTTCGGGACAGGAATCAAGAGACCCAGTACTTC. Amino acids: CASSYLRDRNQETQYF.

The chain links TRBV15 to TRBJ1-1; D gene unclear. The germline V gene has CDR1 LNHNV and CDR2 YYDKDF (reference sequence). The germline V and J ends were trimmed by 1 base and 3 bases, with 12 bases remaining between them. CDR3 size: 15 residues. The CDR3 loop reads CATSRVRVGDTEAFF. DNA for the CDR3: TGTGCCACCAGCAGAGTACGGGTCGGGGACACTGAAGCTTTCTTT.

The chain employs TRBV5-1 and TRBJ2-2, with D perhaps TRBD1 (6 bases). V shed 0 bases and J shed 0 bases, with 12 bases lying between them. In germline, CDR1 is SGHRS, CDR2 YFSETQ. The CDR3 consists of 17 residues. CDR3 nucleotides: TGCGCCAGCAGCTTGGCCGGGACAAGCACGAACACCGGGGAGCTGTTTTTT. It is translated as CASSLAGTSTNTGELFF.

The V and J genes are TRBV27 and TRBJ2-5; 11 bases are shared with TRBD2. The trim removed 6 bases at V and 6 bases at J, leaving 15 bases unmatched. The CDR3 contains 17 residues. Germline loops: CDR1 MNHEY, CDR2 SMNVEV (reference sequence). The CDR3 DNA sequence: TGTGCCAGCAGCCTATACCCAGATAGCGGGAGGGCCAAGACCCAGTACTTC. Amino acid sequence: CASSLYPDSGRAKTQYF.

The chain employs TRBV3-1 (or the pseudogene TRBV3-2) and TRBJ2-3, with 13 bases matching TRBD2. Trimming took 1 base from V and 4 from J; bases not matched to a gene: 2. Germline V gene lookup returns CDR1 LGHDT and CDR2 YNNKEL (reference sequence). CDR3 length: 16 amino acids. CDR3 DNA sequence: TGTGCCAGCAGCCAAGGGACTAGCGGGAGTGCAGATACGCAGTATTTT. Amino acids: CASSQGTSGSADTQYF.

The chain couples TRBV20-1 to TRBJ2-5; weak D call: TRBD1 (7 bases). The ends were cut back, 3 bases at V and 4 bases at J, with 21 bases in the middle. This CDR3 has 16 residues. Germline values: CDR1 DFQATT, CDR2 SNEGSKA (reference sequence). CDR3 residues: CSASKPGGGQGETQYF. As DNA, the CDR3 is TGCAGTGCTAGTAAGCCAGGGGGAGGTCAGGGAGAGACCCAGTACTTC.

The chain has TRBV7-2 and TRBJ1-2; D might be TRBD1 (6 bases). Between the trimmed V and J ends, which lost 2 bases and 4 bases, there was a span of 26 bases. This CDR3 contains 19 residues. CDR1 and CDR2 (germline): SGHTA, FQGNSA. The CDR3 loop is CASSLPMAGGPVGSYGYTF. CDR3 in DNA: TGTGCCAGCAGCTTACCGATGGCGGGGGGCCCTGTAGGTAGCTATGGCTACACCTTC. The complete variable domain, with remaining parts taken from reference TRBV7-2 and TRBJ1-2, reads GAGVSQSPSNKVTEKGKDVELRCDPISGHTALYWYRQSLGQGLEFLIYFQGNSAPDKSGLPSDRFSAERTGGSVSTLTIQRTQQEDSAVYLCASSLPMAGGPVGSYGYTFGSGTRLTVV.

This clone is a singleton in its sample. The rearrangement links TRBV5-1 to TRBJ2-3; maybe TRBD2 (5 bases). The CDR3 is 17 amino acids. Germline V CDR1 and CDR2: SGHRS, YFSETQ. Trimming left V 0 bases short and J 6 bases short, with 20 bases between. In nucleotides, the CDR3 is TGCGCCAGCAGCTTGGTCCGGGCCGGCAGCGGCAAGGATACGCAGTATTTT. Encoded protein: CASSLVRAGSGKDTQYF.

DNA for the CDR3: TGTGCCAGCAGTTTACAGGGTGCGTTTGAAAAACTGTTTTTT. Protein product: CASSLQGAFEKLFF. The V and J genes are TRBV28 and TRBJ1-4; D is possibly TRBD1 (5 bases). Germline CDR1 is MDHEN and CDR2 is SYDVKM. V was clipped by 2 bases and J by 7 bases, with 11 bases between them. The CDR3 is made up of 14 amino acids. Variable domain in full (rest from reference TRBV28 and TRBJ1-4): DVKVTQSSRYLVKRTGEKVFLECVQDMDHENMFWYRQDPGLGLRLIYFSYDVKMKEKGDIPEGYSVSREKKERFSLILESASTNQTSMYLCASSLQGAFEKLFFGSGTQLSVL.

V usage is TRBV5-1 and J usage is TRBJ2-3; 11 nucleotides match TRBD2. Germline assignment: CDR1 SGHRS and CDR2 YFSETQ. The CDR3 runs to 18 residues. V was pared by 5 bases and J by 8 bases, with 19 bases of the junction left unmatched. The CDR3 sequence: CASRGASGGSDPLGTQYF. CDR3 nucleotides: TGCGCCAGCAGAGGGGCTAGCGGGGGGTCCGATCCCCTTGGTACGCAGTATTTT.

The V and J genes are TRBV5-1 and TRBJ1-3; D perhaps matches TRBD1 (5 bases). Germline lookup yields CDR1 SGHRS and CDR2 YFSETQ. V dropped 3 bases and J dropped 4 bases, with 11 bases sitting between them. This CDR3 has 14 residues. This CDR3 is CASSSGTQGNTIYF. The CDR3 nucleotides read TGCGCCAGCAGCTCTGGGACTCAAGGAAACACCATATATTTT.

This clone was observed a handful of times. The CDR3 is CASSLDRTITDTQYF. For the CDR3, the DNA is TGTGCCAGCAGCTTGGACAGGACTATCACAGATACGCAGTATTTT. The V call is TRBV7-9, the J call TRBJ2-3, with D maybe TRBD1 (7 bases). The germline V gene has CDR1 SEHNR and CDR2 FQNEAQ (reference sequence). Trimming removed 3 bases at V and 2 bases at J, with 12 bases between. This CDR3 has 15 residues.

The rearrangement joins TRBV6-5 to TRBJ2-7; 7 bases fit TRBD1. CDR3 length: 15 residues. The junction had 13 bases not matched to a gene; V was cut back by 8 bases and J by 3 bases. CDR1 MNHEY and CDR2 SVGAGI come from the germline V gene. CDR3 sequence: CASRTNRGGSYEQYF. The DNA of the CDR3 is TGTGCCAGCCGGACGAACAGGGGCGGAAGCTACGAGCAGTACTTC.

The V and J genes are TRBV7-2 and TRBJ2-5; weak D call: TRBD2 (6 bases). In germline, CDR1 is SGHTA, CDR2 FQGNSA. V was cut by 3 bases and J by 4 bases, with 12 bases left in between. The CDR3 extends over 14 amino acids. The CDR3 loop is CASSFARGTETQYF. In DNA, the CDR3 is TGTGCCAGCAGCTTTGCCCGGGGGACAGAGACCCAGTACTTC.

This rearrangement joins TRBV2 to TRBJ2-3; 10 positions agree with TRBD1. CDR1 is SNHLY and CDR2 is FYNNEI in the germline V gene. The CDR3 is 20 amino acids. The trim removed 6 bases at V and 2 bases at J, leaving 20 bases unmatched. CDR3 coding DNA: TGTGCCAGCAGCCGAAGGGGACAGGGGCTCTCTACGCGAGACACAGATACGCAGTATTTT. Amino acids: CASSRRGQGLSTRDTDTQYF.

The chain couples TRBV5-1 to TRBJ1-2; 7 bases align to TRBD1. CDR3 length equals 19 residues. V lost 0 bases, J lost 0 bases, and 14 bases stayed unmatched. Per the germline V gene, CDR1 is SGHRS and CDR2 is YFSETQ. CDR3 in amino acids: CASSLAANVGGRPNYGYTF. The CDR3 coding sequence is TGCGCCAGCAGCTTGGCCGCTAATGTAGGGGGCAGACCTAACTATGGCTACACCTTC.

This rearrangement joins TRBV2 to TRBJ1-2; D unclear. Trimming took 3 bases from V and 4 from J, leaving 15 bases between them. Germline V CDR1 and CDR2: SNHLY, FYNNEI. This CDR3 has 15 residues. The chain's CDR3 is CASSEREGRGYGYTF. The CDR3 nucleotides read TGTGCCAGCAGTGAGCGGGAGGGCCGAGGCTATGGCTACACCTTC.

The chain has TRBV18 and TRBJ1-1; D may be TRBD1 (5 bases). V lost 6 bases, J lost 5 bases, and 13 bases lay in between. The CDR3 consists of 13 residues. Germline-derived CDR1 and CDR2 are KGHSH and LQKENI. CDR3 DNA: TGTGCCAGCTCTGGGGGGGTAATTACTGAAGCTTTCTTT. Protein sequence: CASSGGVITEAFF.

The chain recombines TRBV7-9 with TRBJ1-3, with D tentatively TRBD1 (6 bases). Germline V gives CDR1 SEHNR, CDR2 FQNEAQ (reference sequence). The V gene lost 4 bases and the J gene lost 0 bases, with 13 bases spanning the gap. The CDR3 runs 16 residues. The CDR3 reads CASSSRGTRSGNTIYF. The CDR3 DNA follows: TGTGCCAGCAGCTCGAGGGGGACCCGCTCTGGAAACACCATATATTTT.

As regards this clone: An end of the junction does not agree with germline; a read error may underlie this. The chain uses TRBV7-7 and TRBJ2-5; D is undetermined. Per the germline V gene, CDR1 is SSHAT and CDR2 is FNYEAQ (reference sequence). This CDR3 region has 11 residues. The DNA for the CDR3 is TGTGCTAGCAGCTCGGGAGAGACCCAGTACTTC. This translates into CASSSGETQYF.

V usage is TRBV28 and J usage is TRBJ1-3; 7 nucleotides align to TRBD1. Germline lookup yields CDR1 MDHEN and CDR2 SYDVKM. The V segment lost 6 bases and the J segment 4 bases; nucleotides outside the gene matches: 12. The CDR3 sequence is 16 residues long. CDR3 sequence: CASSPPTGALGNTIYF. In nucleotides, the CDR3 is TGTGCCAGCAGCCCCCCCACAGGGGCTCTAGGAAACACCATATATTTT.

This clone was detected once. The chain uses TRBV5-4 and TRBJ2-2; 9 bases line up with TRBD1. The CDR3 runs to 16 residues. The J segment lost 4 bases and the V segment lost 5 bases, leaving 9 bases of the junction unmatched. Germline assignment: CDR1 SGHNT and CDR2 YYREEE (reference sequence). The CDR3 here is CASRKLTGGVTGELFF. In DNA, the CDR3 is TGTGCCAGCAGGAAACTGACAGGGGGGGTCACCGGGGAGCTGTTTTTT.

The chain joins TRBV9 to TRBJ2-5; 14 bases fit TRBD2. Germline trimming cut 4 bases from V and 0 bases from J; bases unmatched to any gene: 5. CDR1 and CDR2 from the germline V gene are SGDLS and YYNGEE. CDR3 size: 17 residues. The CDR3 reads CASSPTSGRGYQETQYF. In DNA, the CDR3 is TGTGCCAGCAGCCCGACTAGCGGGAGGGGGTACCAAGAGACCCAGTACTTC.

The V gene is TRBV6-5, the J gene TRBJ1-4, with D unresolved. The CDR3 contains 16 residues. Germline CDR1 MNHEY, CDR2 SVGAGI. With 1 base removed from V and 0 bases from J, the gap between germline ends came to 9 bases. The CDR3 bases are TGTGCCAGCAGTTACTGGGCGAGAGCAACTAATGAAAAACTGTTTTTT. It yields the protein CASSYWARATNEKLFF.

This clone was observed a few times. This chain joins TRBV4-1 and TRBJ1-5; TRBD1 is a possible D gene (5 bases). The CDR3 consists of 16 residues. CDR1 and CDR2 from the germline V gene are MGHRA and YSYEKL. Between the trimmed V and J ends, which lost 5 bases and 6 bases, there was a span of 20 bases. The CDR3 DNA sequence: TGCGCCAGCAGCTCAACCGAGGGGAGGGCTGGTCAGCCCCAGCATTTT. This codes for CASSSTEGRAGQPQHF.